This T cell receptor (beta chain) was documented in a study of T cells in Graves' hyperthyroidism and ophthalmopathy (dated by TCRdb to the late 2010s). Describing the broader study: Peripheral blood samples were taken at the time of initial diagnosis, prior to any treatment. To identify TCR V-J signatures that set the groups apart, the researchers used a discovery cohort of about a hundred patients, made up of fewer than 50 with Graves' ophthalmopathy and about 55 with stable Graves' hyperthyroidism. Whether ophthalmopathy could be predicted prospectively was tested in an independent validation cohort made up of 18 to 20 hyperthyroidism patients plus 17 patients who later progressed to ophthalmopathy. The roughly 90 discovery patients were divided at random into training and test sets in a 7:3 ratio. In addition, the study compared T-cell repertoires in thyroid tissue and in blood from a handful of Graves' hyperthyroidism patients. Once sampling was done, hyperthyroidism patients were given methimazole at a starting dose of 30 mg daily, whereas ophthalmopathy patients were given high-dose intravenous methylprednisolone. The paper describes TCR Vbeta CDR3 sequencing of 120 to 150 peripheral blood samples, made up of 43 ophthalmopathy patients, 70 to 75 hyperthyroidism patients and roughly 17 progressor patients. Results the study describes overall, beyond this receptor: Blood samples also contained most of the expanded thyroid clonotypes (frequency above 0.001), which suggests that blood repertoires may reflect thyroid immune responses. A 13 V-J signature model separated ophthalmopathy from stable hyperthyroidism, with 87.88% sensitivity and just under 84% specificity in cross-validation and 80%/75% in testing. In validation, progression to ophthalmopathy was predicted by the model with more than 65% sensitivity and 72% to 85% specificity, a median of about 6 months before onset. No statistical method was used to fix the sample size in advance, and group allocation was not hidden from the investigators.

This clonotype has ten or more counts. The antigen it recognizes is unknown. Per-base qualities were not stored, and no clone one base away is much larger. V gives up 0 bases and J gives up 11 bases, and the segment between their germline ends measures 16 bases. Counted from cysteine to phenylalanine, this CDR3 has 14 amino acids. Only CDR3 DNA is held: 42 bases, read in frame from base 1. CDR1 is given as KGHSH and CDR2 as LQKENI, both from the germline V gene. Amplification of TCR beta CDR3 regions was carried out from RNA transcripts. For the first round of RT-PCR on the TCR CDR3, the HTBI primer set was used together with the Qiagen OneStep RT-PCR kit. The libraries were constructed in a second round of multiplex PCR and then size-selected and purified. Libraries were sequenced paired-end with 100 bp reads on an Illumina HiSeq2000. The paper's data handling went like this. SOAPnuke was used to process the raw data, throwing out any read that contained adapters or uncalled bases, had a mean Phred below 15, or lacked an exact constant-primer or identifier match. COPE v1.2.5 was used to merge high-quality paired reads, and clonotypes were defined as unique nucleotide sequences. MiTCR v1.1 was used to align the clonotypes against IMGT TRBV, TRBD and TRBJ reference segments. The analysis was restricted to V-J combinations with a frequency above 0.0001, which together covered around 99% of the repertoires. A TCS score was defined as the ratio between F50 (clonal expansion) and ExV (chaos), using BLOSUM62-based TCRdist between CDR3 peptides within each V-J. Welch's t-statistics and random forest reduced roughly 530 V-J features to 10 to 15, which were used in a naive Bayes classifier (R e1071). TCRdb cleaned the public reads at Q25 with fastp, built clones with MiXCR and kept in-frame beta chains. Records with the same CDR3 protein are collapsed into one entry carrying the most frequent genes and DNA. The V and J calls, along with clone size, are taken from TCRdb and not from the paper's own processing. The sample table contains approximately 400,000 distinct CDR3 sequences; only one count was recorded for around 14% of them. 13% to 15% of the sample belongs to the ten largest clones.

Graves' hyperthyroidism was defined as stable when no progression to ophthalmopathy occurred over 18 months of follow-up. Hyperthyroidism patients were aged 18 to 65 years and newly diagnosed, with disease duration of less than 2 months. Patients with uncontrolled infections, other autoimmune diseases, pregnancy or lactation were excluded. Diagnoses were established on the basis of clinical symptoms, serum thyroxine and TRAb, thyroid ultrasound, and orbital computed tomography. PBMCs were isolated from more than 8 ml of fresh peripheral blood by Ficoll-Paque density gradient centrifugation. Total RNA was extracted with Trizol reagent, and quality was checked on an Agilent 2100 Bioanalyzer.

This receptor was taken from a woman between 18 and 29 years old with Graves' hyperthyroidism. Sequences were obtained from blood. In this chain, TRBV18 is recombined with TRBJ1-1, with a weak D call of TRBD1 (5 bases match). The sequenced DNA: TGTGCCAGCTCACCACCGGGACCTAGAAAGGTTGCTTTCTTT. Translated, this is CASSPPGPRKVAFF.